This TCR beta chain was captured in a study of tumor-infiltrating lymphocytes in primary liver carcinoma. The V gene lost 6 bases and the J gene lost 4 bases, with 28 bases spanning the gap. This CDR3 comprises 18 residues. The germline CDR1 and CDR2 sequences are SGHVS and FQNEAQ. Without any cell sorting, roughly 20-33 mg of bulk tissue yielded co-extracted RNA and DNA. Using a constant-region primer together with ProtoScript II reverse transcriptase, TCR beta cDNA was made from 500 to 650 ng of total RNA. ARM-PCR was slightly modified, and three nested multiplex PCR rounds with it gave rise to the TCR beta libraries. The first two PCR rounds used TRBV1-TRBV30 primers with a Cbeta primer, roughly 10 cycles each. Each CDR3 protein gets one entry after TCRdb re-called the multiplex PCR reads with MiXCR. The data contain more than 20,000 distinct CDR3 sequences, more than 75% of them singletons. Regarding this clonotype: Its specificity is unknown.

Study findings and constraints: Paired tumor-adjacent and tumor-blood samples overlapped less than tumor region pairs did.

The specimen was liver tumor tissue from sampling region 2. Subset indicated: tumor region T2, inferior pole. This receptor was identified in a woman aged 30 to 39 with primary liver carcinoma and hepatitis B virus infection. This sequence joins TRBV7-8 and TRBJ2-7; D unclear. The DNA for the CDR3 is TGTGCCAGCAGTTCGAGTCGCGGTCGTACTATGAGCTCTTACGAGCAGTACTTC. Translated: CASSSSRGRTMSSYEQYF.